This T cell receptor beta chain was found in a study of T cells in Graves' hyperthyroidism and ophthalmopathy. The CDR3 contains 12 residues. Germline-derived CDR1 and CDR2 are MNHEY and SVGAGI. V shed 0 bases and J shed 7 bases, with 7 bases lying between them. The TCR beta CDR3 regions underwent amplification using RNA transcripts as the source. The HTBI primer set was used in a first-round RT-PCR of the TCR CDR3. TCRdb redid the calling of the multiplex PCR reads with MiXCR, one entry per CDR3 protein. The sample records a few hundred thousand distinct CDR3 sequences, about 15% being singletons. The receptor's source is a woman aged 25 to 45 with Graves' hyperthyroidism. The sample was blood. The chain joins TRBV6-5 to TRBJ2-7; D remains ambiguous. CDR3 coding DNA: TGTGCCAGCAGTTACTCGAAGGAGGAGCAGTACTTC. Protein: CASSYSKEEQYF.